This T cell receptor (beta chain) comes out of a study of response to subunit inactivated influenza vaccine. Whole-study findings and limits: The study's authors posited that every seasonal influenza vaccination enlists few new T cells.

Ten or more counts support this clonotype. Its matching antigen is unknown. This CDR3 has 15 amino acids. Germline CDR1 is MNHEY and CDR2 is SVGEGT. The J segment lost 3 bases and the V segment lost 5 bases, leaving 2 bases of the junction unmatched. TCRdb analysed the RT-PCR reads with MiXCR anew, one entry per CDR3 protein. The data hold roughly 170,000 distinct CDR3 sequences, with about 9% observed a single time. This sequence was found in a man in his forties or fifties who received an inactivated influenza vaccine. This specimen consisted of non-naive T cells sorted from PBMCs, obtained on the day of vaccination. The chain carries TRBV6-2 or TRBV6-3 and TRBJ2-3, with 13 bases lining up with TRBD2. CDR3 in amino acids: CASSRLAGGTDTQYF. In DNA form, the CDR3 reads TGTGCCAGCAGTCGACTAGCGGGAGGAACAGATACGCAGTATTTT.